The T cell receptor (beta chain) described here comes from a study of Tregs in tolerant kidney transplant recipients. Findings and limits, study-wide: Expanding Tregs on activated donor B cells appeared to best identify donor-specific TCRbeta clones. Validation in larger populations is needed because few patients were studied. No direct test of biological reproducibility was done here.

This clone has just one count. As yet, its antigen is unknown. The assay was immunoSEQ multiplex PCR, and TCRdb's table has in-frame clones only and misses some. The sample includes some 70,000 clones, 84% of them seen just once. Unstimulated Tregs (CD4+CD25+CD127-) and CD4+CD25- non-Tregs were sorted from PBMCs. The receptor was isolated from a human donor in good health. The sample comprised CD4+ T cells from blood.

CDR3 coding DNA: TGCGCCAGCAGCATGGGAGAAATTCTCACAGATACGCAGTATTTT. This encodes CASSMGEILTDTQYF. This sequence joins TRBV5-1 and TRBJ2-3, with a tentative D call TRBD2 (5 bases). Looked up from germline, CDR1 is SGHRS and CDR2 is YFSETQ. Trimming pared 4 bases from V and 2 bases from J, leaving 14 bases between. This CDR3 is built from 15 residues.